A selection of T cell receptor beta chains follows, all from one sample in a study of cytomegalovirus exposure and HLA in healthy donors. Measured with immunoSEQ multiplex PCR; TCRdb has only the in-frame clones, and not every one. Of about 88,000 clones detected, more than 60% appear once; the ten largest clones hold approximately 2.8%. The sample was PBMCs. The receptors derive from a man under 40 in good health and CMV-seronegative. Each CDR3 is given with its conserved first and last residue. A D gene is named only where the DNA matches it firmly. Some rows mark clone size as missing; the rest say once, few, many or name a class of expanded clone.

CDR3: CASSRSTEETQYF; DNA: TGTGCCAGCAGCCGCTCGACTGAGGAGACCCAGTACTTC; V: TRBV4-2; J: TRBJ2-5; D: NA; size: NA
CDR3: CASSGDRDNEKLFF; DNA: TGTGCCAGCAGTGGGGACAGGGATAATGAAAAACTGTTTTTT; V: TRBV6-1; J: TRBJ1-4; D: TRBD1; size: NA
CDR3: CASSSPDRGAFF; DNA: TGTGCCAGCAGCTCCCCGGACAGGGGGGCTTTCTTT; V: TRBV5-6; J: TRBJ1-1; D: TRBD1; size: NA
CDR3: CASSLEGQSYNEQFF; DNA: TGTGCCAGCAGCTTAGAGGGACAGAGCTACAATGAGCAGTTCTTC; V: TRBV7-2; J: TRBJ2-1; D: TRBD1; size: NA
CDR3: CASSYLDGGNEQFF; DNA: TGTGCCAGCAGCTACCTAGACGGGGGGAATGAGCAGTTCTTC; V: TRBV5-4; J: TRBJ2-1; D: TRBD2; size: NA
CDR3: CASSLVGGTQETQYF; DNA: TGTGCCAGCAGCTTAGTCGGGGGGACGCAAGAGACCCAGTACTTC; V: TRBV11-1; J: TRBJ2-5; D: TRBD2; size: once
CDR3: CASSGASGADHYEQYF; DNA: TGTGCCAGCAGTGGGGCTAGCGGCGCTGACCACTACGAGCAGTACTTC; V: TRBV2; J: TRBJ2-7; D: TRBD2; size: NA
CDR3: CASSFTGPRDGDGYTF; DNA: TGCGCCAGCAGCTTTACCGGGCCCCGAGACGGGGATGGCTACACCTTC; V: TRBV5-1; J: TRBJ1-2; D: NA; size: NA
CDR3: CASSRQVSYGYTF; DNA: TGTGCCAGCAGTAGACAGGTCAGCTATGGCTACACCTTC; V: TRBV2; J: TRBJ1-2; D: NA; size: few
CDR3: CASSLWGGRGDTEAFF; DNA: TGCGCCAGCAGCCTCTGGGGGGGGCGCGGGGACACTGAAGCTTTCTTT; V: TRBV10-2; J: TRBJ1-1; D: NA; size: NA
CDR3: CASSLGSGGADEQYF; DNA: TGTGCCAGCAGTCTCGGTAGCGGGGGGGCGGACGAGCAGTACTTC; V: TRBV27; J: TRBJ2-7; D: TRBD2; size: few
CDR3: CSAGDREPYEQYF; DNA: TGCAGCGCCGGCGACAGGGAACCCTACGAGCAGTACTTC; V: TRBV29-1; J: TRBJ2-7; D: TRBD1; size: few
CDR3: CASSRDSEQPQHF; DNA: TGTGCCAGTAGTAGGGACAGTGAACAGCCCCAGCATTTT; V: TRBV19; J: TRBJ1-5; D: TRBD1; size: NA
CDR3: CASSLTRDRGSTDTQYF; DNA: TGTGCCAGCAGCTTAACGCGGGACAGGGGAAGCACAGATACGCAGTATTTT; V: TRBV13; J: TRBJ2-3; D: TRBD1; size: NA
CDR3: CASSLVWTVNYGYTF; DNA: TGTGCCAGCAGCTTAGTCTGGACAGTTAACTATGGCTACACCTTC; V: TRBV7-2; J: TRBJ1-2; D: NA; size: NA
CDR3: CASSQGPQGNSPLHF; DNA: TGCGCCAGCAGCCAAGGACCACAGGGTAATTCACCCCTCCACTTT; V: TRBV4-1; J: TRBJ1-6; D: NA; size: few
CDR3: CASSLARGGTDTQYF; DNA: TGCGCCAGCAGCTTGGCTCGGGGAGGCACAGATACGCAGTATTTT; V: TRBV5-1; J: TRBJ2-3; D: NA; size: few
CDR3: CASSNRGPNSPLHF; DNA: TGTGCCAGCAGTAACAGGGGACCTAATTCACCCCTCCACTTT; V: TRBV6-5; J: TRBJ1-6; D: TRBD1; size: NA
CDR3: CASSQTGANYGYTF; DNA: TGTGCCAGCAGCCAAACAGGAGCTAACTATGGCTACACCTTC; V: TRBV14; J: TRBJ1-2; D: NA; size: NA
CDR3: CASSDQGVNTEAFF; DNA: TGTGCCAGCAGTGACCAGGGGGTGAACACTGAAGCTTTCTTT; V: TRBV2; J: TRBJ1-1; D: TRBD1; size: NA
CDR3: CASSISAVTGELFF; DNA: TGTGCCAGTAGTATCTCCGCGGTCACCGGGGAGCTGTTTTTT; V: TRBV19; J: TRBJ2-2; D: NA; size: few
CDR3: CASSLVRGVYSNEKLFF; DNA: TGTGCCAGCAGCTTAGTTCGGGGAGTATACTCTAATGAAAAACTGTTTTTT; V: TRBV7-2; J: TRBJ1-4; D: NA; size: NA
CDR3: CASSFGTDYEEQYF; DNA: TGTGCCAGCAGCTTCGGGACGGACTACGAGGAGCAGTACTTC; V: TRBV25-1; J: TRBJ2-5; D: NA; size: NA
CDR3: CAWSDLLGNTIYF; DNA: TGTGCCTGGAGTGACCTATTGGGAAACACCATATATTTT; V: TRBV30; J: TRBJ1-3; D: NA; size: NA
CDR3: CASSYSTGLTTEAFF; DNA: TGTGCCAGCAGTTACTCGACAGGGCTCACCACTGAAGCTTTCTTT; V: TRBV6-5; J: TRBJ1-1; D: TRBD1; size: NA
CDR3: CASERGSYNEQFF; DNA: TGTGCCAGCGAACGGGGCTCCTACAATGAGCAGTTCTTC; V: TRBV2; J: TRBJ2-1; D: NA; size: NA
CDR3: CASSSDSREQYF; DNA: TGTGCCAGCAGCTCCGACAGTCGCGAGCAGTACTTC; V: TRBV13; J: TRBJ2-7; D: NA; size: NA
CDR3: CASSNRDINGGYTF; DNA: TGCGCCAGCAGCAACCGGGACATCAATGGCGGCTACACCTTC; V: TRBV5-1; J: TRBJ1-2; D: NA; size: NA
CDR3: CASSPSGGFGELFF; DNA: TGTGCCAGCAGCCCTAGCGGGGGGTTCGGGGAGCTGTTTTTT; V: TRBV6-1; J: TRBJ2-2; D: TRBD2; size: NA
CDR3: CSFGGSGNTIYF; DNA: TGCAGCTTCGGGGGCTCTGGAAACACCATATATTTT; V: TRBV29-1; J: TRBJ1-3; D: NA; size: few
CDR3: CASSYGSGQIYEQYF; DNA: TGTGCCAGCAGTTACGGGTCGGGACAGATCTACGAGCAGTACTTC; V: TRBV6-5; J: TRBJ2-7; D: TRBD1; size: once
CDR3: CASSLGGSGGHPYEQYF; DNA: TGTGCCAGCAGCCTGGGTGGGAGCGGGGGCCATCCCTACGAGCAGTACTTC; V: TRBV5-6; J: TRBJ2-7; D: TRBD2; size: NA
CDR3: CASRNRAFNYGYTF; DNA: TGTGCCAGCAGAAACAGGGCTTTTAACTATGGCTACACCTTC; V: TRBV28; J: TRBJ1-2; D: NA; size: NA
CDR3: CASSVSQNTEAFF; DNA: TGTGCCAGCAGCGTATCACAAAACACTGAAGCTTTCTTT; V: TRBV9; J: TRBJ1-1; D: NA; size: NA
CDR3: CASGRTINTEAFF; DNA: TGCGCCAGCGGAAGGACAATTAACACTGAAGCTTTCTTT; V: TRBV5-1; J: TRBJ1-1; D: NA; size: NA
CDR3: CASSLQGGVMATEAFF; DNA: TGTGCCAGTAGTTTGCAGGGAGGGGTCATGGCCACTGAAGCTTTCTTT; V: TRBV19; J: TRBJ1-1; D: NA; size: NA
CDR3: CATSRGEGGGYTF; DNA: TGTGCCACCAGCAGAGGGGAAGGGGGTGGCTACACCTTC; V: TRBV15; J: TRBJ1-2; D: NA; size: NA
CDR3: CASSLAITGGQRDNQPQHF; DNA: TGTGCCAGCAGCTTGGCCATTACAGGGGGGCAGCGGGACAATCAGCCCCAGCATTTT; V: TRBV5-6; J: TRBJ1-5; D: TRBD1; size: NA
CDR3: CASSAGTSGNNEQFF; DNA: TGTGCCAGCAGCGCCGGGACTAGCGGAAACAATGAGCAGTTCTTC; V: TRBV6-6; J: TRBJ2-1; D: TRBD2; size: NA
CDR3: CASSPNRDRVGYGYTF; DNA: TGTGCCAGCTCACCAAACCGGGACAGGGTAGGATATGGCTACACCTTC; V: TRBV18; J: TRBJ1-2; D: TRBD1; size: NA
CDR3: CASSLSGLDQPQHF; DNA: TGTGCCAGCAGCTTATCTGGACTGGATCAGCCCCAGCATTTT; V: TRBV7-6; J: TRBJ1-5; D: NA; size: NA
CDR3: CATEGRGSSYNEQFF; DNA: TGTGCCACAGAAGGGCGGGGTAGCTCCTACAATGAGCAGTTCTTC; V: TRBV27; J: TRBJ2-1; D: NA; size: NA
CDR3: CASSVEYYNSPLHF; DNA: TGTGCCAGCAGCGTAGAATACTATAATTCACCCCTCCACTTT; V: TRBV9; J: TRBJ1-6; D: NA; size: NA
CDR3: CASSVGGSYNSPLHF; DNA: TGTGCCAGCAGCGTAGGCGGGAGTTATAATTCACCCCTCCACTTT; V: TRBV9; J: TRBJ1-6; D: NA; size: once
CDR3: CASGSITGAVGYTF; DNA: TGTGCTAGTGGTTCGATAACAGGGGCGGTCGGCTACACCTTC; V: TRBV12-5; J: TRBJ1-2; D: TRBD1; size: NA
CDR3: CASSVSVGGQGYNEQFF; DNA: TGTGCCAGCAGCGTAAGCGTGGGGGGACAGGGGTACAATGAGCAGTTCTTC; V: TRBV9; J: TRBJ2-1; D: TRBD1; size: NA
CDR3: CASSPRLRGPGQGNEQYF; DNA: TGTGCCAGCAGTCCCCGATTGAGAGGCCCGGGACAGGGAAACGAGCAGTACTTC; V: TRBV27; J: TRBJ2-7; D: TRBD1; size: NA
CDR3: CASSLGQGAGSGYTF; DNA: TGTGCCAGCAGCCTAGGACAGGGGGCGGGGAGTGGCTACACCTTC; V: TRBV5-6; J: TRBJ1-2; D: TRBD1; size: NA